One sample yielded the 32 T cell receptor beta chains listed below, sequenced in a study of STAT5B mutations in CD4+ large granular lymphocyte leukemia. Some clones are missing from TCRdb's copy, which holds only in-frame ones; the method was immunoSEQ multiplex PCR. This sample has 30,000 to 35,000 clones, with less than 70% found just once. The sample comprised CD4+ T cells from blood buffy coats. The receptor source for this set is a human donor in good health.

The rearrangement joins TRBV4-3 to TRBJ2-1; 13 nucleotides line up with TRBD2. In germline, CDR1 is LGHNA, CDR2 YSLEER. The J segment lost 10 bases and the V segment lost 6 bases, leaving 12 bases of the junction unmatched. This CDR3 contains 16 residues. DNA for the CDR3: TGCGCCAGCAGTCAAAGGCCCGGGACTAGCGGGGAAGAGCAGTTCTTC. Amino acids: CASSQRPGTSGEEQFF.

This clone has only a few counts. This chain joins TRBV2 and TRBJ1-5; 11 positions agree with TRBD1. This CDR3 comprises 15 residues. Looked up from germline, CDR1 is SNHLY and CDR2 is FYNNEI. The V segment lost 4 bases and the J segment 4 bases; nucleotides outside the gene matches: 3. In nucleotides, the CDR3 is TGTGCCAGCAGTGTGGGGACAGGGGGGAATCAGCCCCAGCATTTT. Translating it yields CASSVGTGGNQPQHF.

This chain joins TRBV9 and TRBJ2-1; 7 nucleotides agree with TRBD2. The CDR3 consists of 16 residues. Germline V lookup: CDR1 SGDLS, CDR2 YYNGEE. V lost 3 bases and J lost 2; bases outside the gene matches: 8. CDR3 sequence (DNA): TGTGCCAGCAGCGACAAGCTGCGGGGGACCTACAATGAGCAGTTCTTC. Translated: CASSDKLRGTYNEQFF.

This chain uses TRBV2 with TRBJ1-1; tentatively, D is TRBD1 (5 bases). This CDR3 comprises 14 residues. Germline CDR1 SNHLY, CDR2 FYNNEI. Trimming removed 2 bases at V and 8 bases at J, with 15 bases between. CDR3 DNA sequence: TGTGCCAGCAGTGAACCCACCGGGACGGCGGAAGCTTTCTTT. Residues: CASSEPTGTAEAFF.

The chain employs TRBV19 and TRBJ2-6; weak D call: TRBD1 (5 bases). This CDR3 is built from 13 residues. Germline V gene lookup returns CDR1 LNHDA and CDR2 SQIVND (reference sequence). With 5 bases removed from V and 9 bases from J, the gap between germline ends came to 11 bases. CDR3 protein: CASSVRAVNVLTF. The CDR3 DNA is TGTGCCAGTAGTGTCAGGGCTGTCAACGTCCTGACTTTC.

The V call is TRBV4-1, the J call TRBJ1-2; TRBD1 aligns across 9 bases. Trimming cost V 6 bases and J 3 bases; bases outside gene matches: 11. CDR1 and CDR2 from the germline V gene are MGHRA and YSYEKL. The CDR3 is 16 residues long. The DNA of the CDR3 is TGCGCCAGCAGGTTGACCGGGACAGGGTTGGACTATGGCTACACCTTC. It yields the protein CASRLTGTGLDYGYTF.

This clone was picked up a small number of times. The CDR3 region is CASSIMDSGTYNEQFF. DNA of the CDR3: TGTGCCAGCAGCATAATGGACAGCGGGACCTACAATGAGCAGTTCTTC. V gene TRBV21-1 combines with J gene TRBJ2-1; the table's TRBD2 call for D was not verified on the DNA. TRBV21-1 corresponds to a pseudogene. The CDR3 consists of 16 residues.

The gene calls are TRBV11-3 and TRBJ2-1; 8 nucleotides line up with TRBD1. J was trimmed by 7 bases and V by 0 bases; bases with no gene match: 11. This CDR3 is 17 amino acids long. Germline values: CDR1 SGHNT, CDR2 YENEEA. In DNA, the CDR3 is TGTGCCAGCAGCTTAGATTCTTCAGGGGGCAAGAAGAATGAGCAGTTCTTC. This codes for CASSLDSSGGKKNEQFF.

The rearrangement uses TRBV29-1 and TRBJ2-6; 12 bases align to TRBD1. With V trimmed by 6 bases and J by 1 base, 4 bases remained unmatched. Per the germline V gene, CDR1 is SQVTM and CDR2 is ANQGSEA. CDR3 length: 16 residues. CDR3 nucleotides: TGCAGCGTCGGGACAGGGGGCGGGTCTGGGGCCAACGTCCTGACTTTC. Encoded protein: CSVGTGGGSGANVLTF. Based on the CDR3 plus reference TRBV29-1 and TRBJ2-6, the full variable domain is SAVISQKPSRDICQRGTSLTIQCQVDSQVTMMFWYRQQPGQSLTLIATANQGSEATYESGFVIDKFPISRPNLTFSTLTVSNMSPEDSSIYLCSVGTGGGSGANVLTFGAGSRLTVL.

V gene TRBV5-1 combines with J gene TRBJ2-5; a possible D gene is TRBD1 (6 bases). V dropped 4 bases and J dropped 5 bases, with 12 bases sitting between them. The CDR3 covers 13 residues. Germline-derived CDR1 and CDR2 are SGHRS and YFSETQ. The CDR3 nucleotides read TGCGCCAGCAGCCCGGGGACACTCGAGACCCAGTACTTC. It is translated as CASSPGTLETQYF.

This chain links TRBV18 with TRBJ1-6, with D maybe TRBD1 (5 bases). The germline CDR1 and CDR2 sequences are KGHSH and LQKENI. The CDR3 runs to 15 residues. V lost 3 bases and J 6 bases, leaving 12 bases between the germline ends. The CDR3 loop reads CASSPPGGLNSPLHF. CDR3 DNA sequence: TGTGCCAGCTCACCGCCTGGGGGACTTAATTCACCCCTCCACTTT.

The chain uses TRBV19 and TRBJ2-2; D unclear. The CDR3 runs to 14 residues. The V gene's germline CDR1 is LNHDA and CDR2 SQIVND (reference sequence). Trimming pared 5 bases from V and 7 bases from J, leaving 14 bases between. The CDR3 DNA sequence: TGTGCCAGTAGTGTTATGATGTTGGGCGGGGAGCTGTTTTTT. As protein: CASSVMMLGGELFF. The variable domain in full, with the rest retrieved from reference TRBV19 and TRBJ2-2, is DGGITQSPKYLFRKEGQNVTLSCEQNLNHDAMYWYRQDPGQGLRLIYYSQIVNDFQKGDIAEGYSVSREKKESFPLTVTSAQKNPTAFYLCASSVMMLGGELFFGEGSRLTVL.

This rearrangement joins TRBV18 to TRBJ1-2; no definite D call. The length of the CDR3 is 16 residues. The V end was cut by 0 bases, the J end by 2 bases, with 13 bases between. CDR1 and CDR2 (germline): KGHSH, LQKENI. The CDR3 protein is CASSPPAQLFNYGYTF. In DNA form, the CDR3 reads TGTGCCAGCTCACCACCGGCACAGCTATTCAACTATGGCTACACCTTC.

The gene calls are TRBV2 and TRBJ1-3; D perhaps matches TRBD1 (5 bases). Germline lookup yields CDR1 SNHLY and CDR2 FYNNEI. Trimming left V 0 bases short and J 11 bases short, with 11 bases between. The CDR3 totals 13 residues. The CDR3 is CASSEASGAPIYF. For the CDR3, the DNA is TGTGCCAGCAGTGAAGCTAGCGGGGCCCCCATATATTTT.

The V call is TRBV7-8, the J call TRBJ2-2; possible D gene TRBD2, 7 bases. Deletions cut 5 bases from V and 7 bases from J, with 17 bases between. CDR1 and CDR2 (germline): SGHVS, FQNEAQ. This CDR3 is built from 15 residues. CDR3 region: CASSPPGGHGGELFF. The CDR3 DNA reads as TGTGCCAGCAGCCCCCCCGGGGGGCATGGCGGGGAGCTGTTTTTT.

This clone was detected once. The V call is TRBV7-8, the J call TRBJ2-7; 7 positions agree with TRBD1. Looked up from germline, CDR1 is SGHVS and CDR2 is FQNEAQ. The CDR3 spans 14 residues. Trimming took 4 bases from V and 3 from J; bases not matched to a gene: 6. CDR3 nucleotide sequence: TGTGCCAGCAGCTCCACGACAGGGAACTACGAGCAGTACTTC. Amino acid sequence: CASSSTTGNYEQYF. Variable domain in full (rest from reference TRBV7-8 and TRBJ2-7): GAGVSQSPRYKVAKRGQDVALRCDPISGHVSLFWYQQALGQGPEFLTYFQNEAQLDKSGLPSDRFFAERPEGSVSTLKIQRTQQEDSAVYLCASSSTTGNYEQYFGPGTRLTVT.

CDR3 sequence reads: CASSSGQGEAGNTIYF. The CDR3 coding sequence is TGTGCCAGCAGTTCAGGACAGGGGGAGGCTGGAAACACCATATATTTT. The rearrangement uses TRBV6-6 and TRBJ1-3; 10 bases are shared with TRBD1. Per germline, CDR1 MNHNY and CDR2 SVGAGI (reference sequence). V shed 4 bases, J shed 2 bases, and the junction held 5 bases outside the gene matches. CDR3 length equals 16 residues.

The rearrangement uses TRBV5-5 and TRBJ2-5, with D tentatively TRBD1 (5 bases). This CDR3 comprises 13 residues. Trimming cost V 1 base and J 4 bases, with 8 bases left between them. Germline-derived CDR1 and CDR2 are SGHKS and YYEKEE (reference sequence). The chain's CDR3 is CASSLFQGETQYF. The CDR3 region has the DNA TGTGCCAGCAGCTTGTTTCAGGGAGAGACCCAGTACTTC.

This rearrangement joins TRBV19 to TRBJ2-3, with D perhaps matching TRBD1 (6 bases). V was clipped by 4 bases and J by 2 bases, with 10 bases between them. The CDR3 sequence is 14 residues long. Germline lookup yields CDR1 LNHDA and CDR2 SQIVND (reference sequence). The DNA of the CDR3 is TGTGCCAGTAGTAACCAGGGGCTCACAGATACGCAGTATTTT. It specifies CASSNQGLTDTQYF.

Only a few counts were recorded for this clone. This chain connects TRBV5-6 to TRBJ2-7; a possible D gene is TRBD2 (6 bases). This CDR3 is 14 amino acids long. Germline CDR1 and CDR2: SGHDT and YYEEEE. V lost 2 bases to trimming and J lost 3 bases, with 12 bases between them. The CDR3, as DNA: TGTGCCAGCAGCTTAAGCGGGCGCGACTACGAGCAGTACTTC. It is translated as CASSLSGRDYEQYF.

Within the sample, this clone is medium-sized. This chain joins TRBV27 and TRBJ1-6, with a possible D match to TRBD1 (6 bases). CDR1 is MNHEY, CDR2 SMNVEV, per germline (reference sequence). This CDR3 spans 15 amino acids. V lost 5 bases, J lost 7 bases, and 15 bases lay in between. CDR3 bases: TGTGCCAGCAGTCGAAACAGGGAACGGAATTCACCCCTCCACTTT. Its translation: CASSRNRERNSPLHF.

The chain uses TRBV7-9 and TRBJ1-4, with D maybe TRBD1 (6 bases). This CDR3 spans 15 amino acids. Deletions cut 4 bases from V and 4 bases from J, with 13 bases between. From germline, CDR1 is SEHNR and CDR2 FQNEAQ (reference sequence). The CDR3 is CASSYSGTSNEKLFF. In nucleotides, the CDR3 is TGTGCCAGCAGCTACTCCGGGACAAGTAATGAAAAACTGTTTTTT.

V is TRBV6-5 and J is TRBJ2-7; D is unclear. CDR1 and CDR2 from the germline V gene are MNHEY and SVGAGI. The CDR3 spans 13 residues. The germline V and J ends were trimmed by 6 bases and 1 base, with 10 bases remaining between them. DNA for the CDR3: TGTGCCAGCAGCATCCAGATGTCCTACGAGCAGTACTTC. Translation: CASSIQMSYEQYF.

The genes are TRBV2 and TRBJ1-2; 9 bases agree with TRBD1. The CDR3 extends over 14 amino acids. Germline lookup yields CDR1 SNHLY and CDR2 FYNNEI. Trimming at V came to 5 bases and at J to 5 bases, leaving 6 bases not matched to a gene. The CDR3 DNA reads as TGTGCCAGCAGTCCGGGGACAGGGCAGTATGGCTACACCTTC. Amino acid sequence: CASSPGTGQYGYTF.

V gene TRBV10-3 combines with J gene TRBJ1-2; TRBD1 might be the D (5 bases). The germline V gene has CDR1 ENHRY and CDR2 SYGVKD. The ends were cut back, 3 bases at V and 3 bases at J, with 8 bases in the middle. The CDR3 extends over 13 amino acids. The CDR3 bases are TGTGCCATCAGTGATCGGGGGTACTATGGCTACACCTTC. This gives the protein CAISDRGYYGYTF.

DNA for the CDR3: TGTGCCAGCAGCTCTGTCGGGCCCTACGAGCAGTACTTC. This codes for CASSSVGPYEQYF. The chain employs TRBV5-6 and TRBJ2-7; no clear D. V shed 3 bases and J shed 2 bases, with 9 bases lying between them. Germline CDR1 SGHDT, CDR2 YYEEEE. CDR3 size: 13 residues.

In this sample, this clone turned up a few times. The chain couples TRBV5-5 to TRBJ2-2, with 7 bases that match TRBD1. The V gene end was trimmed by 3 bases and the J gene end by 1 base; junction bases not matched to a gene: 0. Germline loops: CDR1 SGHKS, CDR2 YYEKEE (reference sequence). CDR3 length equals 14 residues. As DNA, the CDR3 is TGTGCCAGCAGCTGGACAGGGAACACCGGGGAGCTGTTTTTT. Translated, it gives CASSWTGNTGELFF.

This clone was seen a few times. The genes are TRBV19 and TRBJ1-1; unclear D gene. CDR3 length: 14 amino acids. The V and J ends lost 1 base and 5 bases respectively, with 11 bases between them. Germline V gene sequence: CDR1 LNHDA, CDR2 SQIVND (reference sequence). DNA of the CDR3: TGTGCCAGTAGTATAGCGGGAGTGGGGACTGAAGCTTTCTTT. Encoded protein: CASSIAGVGTEAFF.

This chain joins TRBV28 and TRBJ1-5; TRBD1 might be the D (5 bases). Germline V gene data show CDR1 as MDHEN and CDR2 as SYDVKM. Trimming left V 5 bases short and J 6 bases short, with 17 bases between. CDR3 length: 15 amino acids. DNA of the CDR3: TGTGCCAGCAGTACCGTAGCAGGGCTCCCTCAGCCCCAGCATTTT. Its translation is CASSTVAGLPQPQHF. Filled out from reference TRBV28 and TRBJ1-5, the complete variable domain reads DVKVTQSSRYLVKRTGEKVFLECVQDMDHENMFWYRQDPGLGLRLIYFSYDVKMKEKGDIPEGYSVSREKKERFSLILESASTNQTSMYLCASSTVAGLPQPQHFGDGTRLSIL.

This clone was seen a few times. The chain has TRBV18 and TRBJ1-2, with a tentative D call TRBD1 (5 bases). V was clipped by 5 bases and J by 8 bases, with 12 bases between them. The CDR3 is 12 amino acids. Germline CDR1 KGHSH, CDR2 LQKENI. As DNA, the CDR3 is TGTGCCAGCTCAAAGGCACAGGCGGGCTACACCTTC. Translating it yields CASSKAQAGYTF.

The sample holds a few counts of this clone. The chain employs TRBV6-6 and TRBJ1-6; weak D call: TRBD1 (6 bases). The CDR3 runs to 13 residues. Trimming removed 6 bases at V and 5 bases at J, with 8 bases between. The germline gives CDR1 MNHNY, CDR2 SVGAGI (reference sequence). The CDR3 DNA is TGTGCCAGCAGGGGACAAGATAATTCACCCCTCCACTTT. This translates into CASRGQDNSPLHF.

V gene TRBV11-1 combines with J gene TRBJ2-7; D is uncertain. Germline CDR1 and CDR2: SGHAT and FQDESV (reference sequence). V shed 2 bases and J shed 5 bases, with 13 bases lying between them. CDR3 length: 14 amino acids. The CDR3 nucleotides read TGTGCCAGCAGCTTAAACGCTGTCGAGGACGAGCAGTACTTC. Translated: CASSLNAVEDEQYF.